Presented here are 5 T cell receptor beta chains from one specimen sequenced in a study of blood T cell repertoires in COVID-19. The protocol was immunoSEQ multiplex PCR, while the TCRdb copy is restricted to in-frame clones and leaves out a portion. The table records some 99,000 clones, roughly 80% of them present only once. The specimen was peripheral blood. These receptors came from a woman aged 55-69 years with acute or convalescent COVID-19.

This clone was seen a handful of times. V is TRBV28 and J is TRBJ2-7, with D perhaps TRBD1 (5 bases). This CDR3 spans 15 amino acids. Trimming shortened V by 5 bases and J by 2 bases, and 16 bases separated the two germline ends. Germline CDR1 is MDHEN and CDR2 is SYDVKM. CDR3 residues: CASSTQGGSPYEQYF. CDR3 nucleotides: TGTGCCAGCAGTACCCAGGGCGGTTCCCCCTACGAGCAGTACTTC.

The chain uses TRBV2 and TRBJ1-4; D is unresolved. Germline CDR1 and CDR2: SNHLY and FYNNEI. The CDR3 loop spans 14 amino acids. Trimming took off 4 bases at V and 3 bases at J, with 9 bases between the two ends. The CDR3 loop reads CASSGVVANEKLFF. The CDR3 coding sequence is TGTGCCAGCAGTGGAGTCGTCGCTAATGAAAAACTGTTTTTT.

This chain links TRBV7-3 with TRBJ1-2; 8 nucleotides agree with TRBD1. J was trimmed by 3 bases and V by 5 bases; bases with no gene match: 8. Germline CDR1 and CDR2: SGHTA and FQGTGA. The CDR3 loop spans 15 amino acids. The DNA of the CDR3 is TGTGCCAGCAGCCCCTCGACAGGGGCCGACTATGGCTACACCTTC. It specifies CASSPSTGADYGYTF.

The chain combines TRBV19 with TRBJ2-3; 7 bases agree with TRBD2. Losses at the gene ends were 6 bases for V and 4 bases for J; bases not matched to a gene: 7. The CDR3 loop spans 14 amino acids. Looked up from germline, CDR1 is LNHDA and CDR2 is SQIVND (reference sequence). CDR3 nucleotides: TGTGCCAGTAGCTGGGGGGGGTTTGCAGATACGCAGTATTTT. Translating it yields CASSWGGFADTQYF.

The chain combines TRBV6-5 with TRBJ1-1; D remains ambiguous. CDR1 MNHEY and CDR2 SVGAGI come from the germline V gene. V was pared by 8 bases and J by 1 base, with 17 bases between. The CDR3 length is 15 residues. The CDR3 sequence: CASRRRSSPNTEAFF. As DNA, the CDR3 is TGTGCCAGCCGCAGGCGAAGTTCTCCGAACACTGAAGCTTTCTTT.